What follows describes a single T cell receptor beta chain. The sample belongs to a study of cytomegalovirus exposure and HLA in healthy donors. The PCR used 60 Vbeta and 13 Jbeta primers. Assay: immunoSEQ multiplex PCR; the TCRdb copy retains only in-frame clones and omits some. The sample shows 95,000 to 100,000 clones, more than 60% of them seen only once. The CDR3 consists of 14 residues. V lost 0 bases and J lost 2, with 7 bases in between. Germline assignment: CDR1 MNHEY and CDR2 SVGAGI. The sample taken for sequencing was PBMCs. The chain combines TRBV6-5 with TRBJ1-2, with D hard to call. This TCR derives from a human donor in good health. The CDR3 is CASSYSLQNYGYTF. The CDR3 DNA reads TGTGCCAGCAGTTACTCGTTACAGAACTATGGCTACACCTTC.